This entry concerns a single TCR beta chain. What antigen it recognizes has not been identified. The sample holds no much larger clone one base away, and base qualities are not on file. The sample is drawn from a study of T cell changes during pregnancy in multiple sclerosis (dated 2019 in TCRdb). Study-level background: Changes in the T cell repertoire over the course of pregnancy were examined in this study in women with multiple sclerosis.

A distance of 17 bases separates the germline ends of V and J, which lose 4 bases and 0 bases respectively. Its CDR3 holds 16 amino acids, cysteine through phenylalanine. Only CDR3 DNA is held: 48 bases, read in frame from base 1. The germline V gene encodes CDR1 SGHRS and CDR2 YFSETQ. To prepare the library, the immunoSEQ multiplex PCR assay was applied. This immuneACCESS table, as held by TCRdb, lists in-frame sequences with V and J called but not all clones. Of the missing ones, under half trace to an unresolved V gene in checked studies; the others have no known cause. The sample table shows fewer than 60,000 clones, and 94% are seen once. The top ten clonotypes cover less than 0.35% of the sample.

Here the sequenced sample was CD4+ T cells from peripheral blood mononuclear cells, taken in the third trimester of pregnancy. The rearranged segments are TRBV5-1 and TRBJ2-7; TRBD2 is a possible D gene, resting on 6 matching bases. This TCR was sampled from a female donor with multiple sclerosis, enrolled in a pregnancy study. Here the CDR3 is given as CASSPRGSERSYEQYF. The bases read TGCGCCAGCAGCCCGCGGGGTAGCGAGCGCTCCTACGAGCAGTACTTC.